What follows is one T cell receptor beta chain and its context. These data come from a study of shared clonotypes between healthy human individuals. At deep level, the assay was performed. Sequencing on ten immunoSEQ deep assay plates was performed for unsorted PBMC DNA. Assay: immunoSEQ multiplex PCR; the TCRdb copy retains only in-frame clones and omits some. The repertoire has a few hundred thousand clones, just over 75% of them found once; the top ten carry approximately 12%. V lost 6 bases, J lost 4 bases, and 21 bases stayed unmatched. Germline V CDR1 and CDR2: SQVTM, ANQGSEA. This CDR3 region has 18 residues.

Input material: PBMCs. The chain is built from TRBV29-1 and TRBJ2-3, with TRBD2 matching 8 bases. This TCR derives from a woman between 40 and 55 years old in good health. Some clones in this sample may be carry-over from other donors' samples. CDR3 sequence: CSVGGRLGLGSSADTQYF. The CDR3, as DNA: TGCAGCGTGGGCGGGAGGTTGGGCCTGGGCTCGTCGGCAGATACGCAGTATTTT.